This entry features one TCR beta chain sequence. Its cognate antigen has yet to be identified. Per-base quality was not reported, and no clone a single base away is much larger than it. CDR1 and CDR2, per the germline V gene, are MNHEY and SVGAGI. Measured from the cysteine to the phenylalanine, the CDR3 is 16 residues long. Just the 48-base CDR3 DNA is kept, in frame starting at base 1. The trim is 0 bases for V and 0 bases for J, with a gap of 11 bases between the germline ends. These data come from a study of technical replicates of blood from a handful of donors (dated by TCRdb to 2016 to 2017). The library was generated by the immunoSEQ multiplex PCR assay. TCRdb carries this immuneACCESS record with in-frame sequences only. Its versions omit some clonotypes, under half of them owing to an unresolved V gene in the studies checked, with the rest unexplained. The sample table shows some 64,000 clones, and approximately 97% are seen once. 0.19% of the sample comes from the top ten.

Recombination linked TRBV6-5 to TRBJ1-1, with the D segment identity uncertain. The source of this sequence is a human donor in good health. Sequences were obtained from T cells isolated from PBMCs. The nucleotide sequence is given as TGTGCCAGCAGTTACTCGAGAGTCCGTGTGAACACTGAAGCTTTCTTT. Translated, this gives CASSYSRVRVNTEAFF.